This TCR beta chain originates from a study of blood T cell repertoires in COVID-19. Study details: PBMCs, B-cell-depleted T cells, or T cells provided the cDNA or gDNA that made up the material.

Living in 25 or so US areas, the participants were between roughly 18 and 95 years of age. Deletions cut 1 base from V and 3 bases from J, with 9 bases between. The CDR3 has 15 residues. The V gene's germline CDR1 is LGHNA and CDR2 YSLEER. Original methodology: Reference gene primers were amplified, and this amplification served to estimate nucleated cell counts. Clones were read by immunoSEQ multiplex PCR, and TCRdb kept only the in-frame ones, dropping some. From that table come the V and J calls and clone size; the DNA was used to work out D and trimming. This table holds about 220,000 clones, around 89% found once.

This TCR came from a man aged 30 to 39 who had been exposed to COVID-19. The chain is built from TRBV4-3 and TRBJ2-2; possible D gene TRBD2, 5 bases. The specimen was PBMCs or T cells enriched from blood (not recorded which). CDR3 loop: CASSQGSSHTGELFF. For the CDR3, the DNA is TGCGCCAGCAGCCAAGGATCTAGCCACACCGGGGAGCTGTTTTTT.